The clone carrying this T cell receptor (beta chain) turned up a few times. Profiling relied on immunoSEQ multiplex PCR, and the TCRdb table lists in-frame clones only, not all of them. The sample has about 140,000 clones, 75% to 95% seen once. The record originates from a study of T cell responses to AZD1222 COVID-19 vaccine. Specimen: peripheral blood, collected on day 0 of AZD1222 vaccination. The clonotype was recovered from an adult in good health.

The CDR3 here is CASSQDRNTEAFF. The CDR3 DNA reads as TGCGCCAGCAGCCAAGATAGGAACACTGAAGCTTTCTTT. The genes are TRBV4-3 and TRBJ1-1; D remains unclear. The germline CDR1 and CDR2 sequences are LGHNA and YSLEER. V lost 0 bases and J lost 1, with 3 bases in between. The CDR3 is 13 residues long.